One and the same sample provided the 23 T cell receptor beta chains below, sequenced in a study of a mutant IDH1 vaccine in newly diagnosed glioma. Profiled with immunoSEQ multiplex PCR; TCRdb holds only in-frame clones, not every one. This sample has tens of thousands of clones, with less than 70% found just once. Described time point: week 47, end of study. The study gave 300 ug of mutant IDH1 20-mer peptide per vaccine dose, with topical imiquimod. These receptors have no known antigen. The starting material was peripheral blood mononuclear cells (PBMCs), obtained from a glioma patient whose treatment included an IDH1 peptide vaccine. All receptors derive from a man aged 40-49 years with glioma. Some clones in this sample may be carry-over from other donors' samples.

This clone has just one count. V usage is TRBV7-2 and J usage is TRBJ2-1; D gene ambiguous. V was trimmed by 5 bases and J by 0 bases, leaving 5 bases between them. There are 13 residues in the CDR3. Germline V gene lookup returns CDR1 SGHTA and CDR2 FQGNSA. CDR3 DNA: TGTGCCAGCAGCGCTAGCTCCTACAATGAGCAGTTCTTC. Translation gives CASSASSYNEQFF.

The CDR3 region is CASSLGTRGEQYF. Here the CDR3 DNA reads TGTGCCAGCAGCTTAGGAACCCGTGGGGAGCAGTACTTC. The chain combines TRBV5-6 with TRBJ2-7; unclear D gene. Looked up from germline, CDR1 is SGHDT and CDR2 is YYEEEE. V gave up 2 bases and J gave up 7 bases, with 13 bases separating them. The CDR3 runs to 13 residues.

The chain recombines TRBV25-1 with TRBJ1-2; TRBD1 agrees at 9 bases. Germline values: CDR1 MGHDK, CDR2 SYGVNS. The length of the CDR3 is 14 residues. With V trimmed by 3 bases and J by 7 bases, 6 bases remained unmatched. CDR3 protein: CASSDRDRVSGYTF. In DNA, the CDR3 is TGTGCCAGCAGTGACCGGGACAGGGTCAGTGGCTACACCTTC.

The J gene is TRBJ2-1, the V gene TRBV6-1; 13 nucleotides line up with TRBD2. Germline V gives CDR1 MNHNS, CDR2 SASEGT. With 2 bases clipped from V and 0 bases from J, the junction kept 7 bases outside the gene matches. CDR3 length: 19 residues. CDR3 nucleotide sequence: TGTGCCAGCAGTGAATATGGGACTAGCGGGGTGTCCTCCTACAATGAGCAGTTCTTC. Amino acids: CASSEYGTSGVSSYNEQFF.

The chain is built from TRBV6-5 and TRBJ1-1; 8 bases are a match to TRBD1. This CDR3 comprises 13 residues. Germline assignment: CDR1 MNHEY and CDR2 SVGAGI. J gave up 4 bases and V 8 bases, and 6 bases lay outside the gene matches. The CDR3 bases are TGTGCCAGCCGATCAGGGGGCGGCACTGAAGCTTTCTTT. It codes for CASRSGGGTEAFF.

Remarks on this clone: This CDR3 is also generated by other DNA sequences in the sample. In DNA, the CDR3 is TGCAGTGCTAGAGGCCAAGAGACCCAGTACTTC. Protein: CSARGQETQYF. This chain joins TRBV20-1 and TRBJ2-5; D gene ambiguous. The CDR3 contains 11 residues. Trimming removed 1 base from V and 1 base from J, with 1 base in between. Germline loops: CDR1 DFQATT, CDR2 SNEGSKA (reference sequence).

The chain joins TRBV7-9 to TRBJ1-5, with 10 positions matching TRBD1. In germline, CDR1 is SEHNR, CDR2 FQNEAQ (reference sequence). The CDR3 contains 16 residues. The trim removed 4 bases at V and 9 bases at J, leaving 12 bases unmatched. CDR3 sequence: CASSSSIGTGDSPQHF. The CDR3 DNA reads TGTGCCAGCAGCTCGTCCATAGGGACAGGGGATTCGCCCCAGCATTTT.

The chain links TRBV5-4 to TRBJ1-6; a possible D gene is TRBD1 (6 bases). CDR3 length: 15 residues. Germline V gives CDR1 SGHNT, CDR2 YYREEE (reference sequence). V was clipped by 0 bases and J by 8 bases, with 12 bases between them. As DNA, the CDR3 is TGTGCCAGCAGCTTGGCAGGGGCTGGCGATTCACCCCTCCACTTT. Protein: CASSLAGAGDSPLHF.

The CDR3 sequence: CASSLNVGETQYF. DNA for the CDR3: TGTGCCAGCAGCTTAAATGTAGGGGAGACCCAGTACTTC. The V and J genes are TRBV7-9 and TRBJ2-5; D is unresolved. The germline gives CDR1 SEHNR, CDR2 FQNEAQ (reference sequence). This CDR3 comprises 13 residues. Between the trimmed V and J ends, which lost 2 bases and 5 bases, there was a span of 9 bases.

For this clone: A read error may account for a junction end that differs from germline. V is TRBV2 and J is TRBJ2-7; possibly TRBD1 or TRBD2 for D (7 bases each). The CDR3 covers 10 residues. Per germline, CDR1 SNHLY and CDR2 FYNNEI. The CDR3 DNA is TGTGCCAGCAAGGGAGGGGGCATTAGCTTC. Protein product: CASKGGGISF.

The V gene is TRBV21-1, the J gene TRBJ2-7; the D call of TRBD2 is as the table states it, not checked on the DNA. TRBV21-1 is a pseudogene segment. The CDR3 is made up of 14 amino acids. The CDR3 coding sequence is TGTGCCAGCAGCATGCACACGGGCTCCTACGAGCAGTACTTC. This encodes CASSMHTGSYEQYF.

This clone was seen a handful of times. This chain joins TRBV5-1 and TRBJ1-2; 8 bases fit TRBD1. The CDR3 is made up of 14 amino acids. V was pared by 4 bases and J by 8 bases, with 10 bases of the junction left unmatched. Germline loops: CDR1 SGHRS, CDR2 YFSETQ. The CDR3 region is CASSRMTGEGGYTF. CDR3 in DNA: TGCGCCAGCAGCCGCATGACAGGGGAGGGCGGCTACACCTTC.

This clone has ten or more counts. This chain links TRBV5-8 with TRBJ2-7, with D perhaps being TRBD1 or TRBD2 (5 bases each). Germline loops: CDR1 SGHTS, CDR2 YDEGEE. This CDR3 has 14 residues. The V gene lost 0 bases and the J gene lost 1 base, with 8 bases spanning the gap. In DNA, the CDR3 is TGTGCCAGCAGCTTGGCCTGGGGGTCCTACGAGCAGTACTTC. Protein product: CASSLAWGSYEQYF. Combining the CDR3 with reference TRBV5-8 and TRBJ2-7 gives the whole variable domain EAGVTQSPTHLIKTRGQQATLRCSPISGHTSVYWYQQALGLGLQFLLWYDEGEERNRGNFPPRFSGRQFPNYSSELNVNALELEDSALYLCASSLAWGSYEQYFGPGTRLTVT.

The CDR3 region has the DNA TGTGCCAGCAGCTTGGCCACCCAGGGGGTTCGGGGCTACACCTTC. Amino acid sequence: CASSLATQGVRGYTF. V gene TRBV5-4 combines with J gene TRBJ1-2, with 7 bases identical to TRBD1. From germline, CDR1 is SGHNT and CDR2 YYREEE (reference sequence). The CDR3 is 15 amino acids. Trimming took 0 bases from V and 8 from J; bases not matched to a gene: 10.

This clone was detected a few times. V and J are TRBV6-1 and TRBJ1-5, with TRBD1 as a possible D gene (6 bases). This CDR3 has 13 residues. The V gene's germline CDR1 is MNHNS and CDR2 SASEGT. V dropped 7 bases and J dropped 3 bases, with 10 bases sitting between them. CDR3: CASTYRANQPQHF. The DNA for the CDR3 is TGTGCCAGCACCTACAGGGCCAATCAGCCCCAGCATTTT.

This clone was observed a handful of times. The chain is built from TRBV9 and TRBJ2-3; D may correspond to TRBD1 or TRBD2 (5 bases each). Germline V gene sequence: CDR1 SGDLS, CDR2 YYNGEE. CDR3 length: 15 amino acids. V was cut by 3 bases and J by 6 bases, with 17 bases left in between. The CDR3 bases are TGTGCCAGCAGCGGATCCGGGACCCCCGCGGATACGCAGTATTTT. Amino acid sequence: CASSGSGTPADTQYF.

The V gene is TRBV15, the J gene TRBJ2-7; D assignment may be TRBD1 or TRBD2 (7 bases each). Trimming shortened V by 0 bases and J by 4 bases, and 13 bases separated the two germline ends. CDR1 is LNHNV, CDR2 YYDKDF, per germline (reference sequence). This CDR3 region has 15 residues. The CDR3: CATSRDQQGGYEQYF. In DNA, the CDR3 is TGTGCCACCAGCAGAGATCAGCAGGGGGGGTACGAGCAGTACTTC.

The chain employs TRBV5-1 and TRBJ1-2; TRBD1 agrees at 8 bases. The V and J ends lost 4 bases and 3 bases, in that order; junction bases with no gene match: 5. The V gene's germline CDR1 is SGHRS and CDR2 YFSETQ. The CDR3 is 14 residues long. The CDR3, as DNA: TGCGCCAGCAGCCCAGGGGGCGCGGACTATGGCTACACCTTC. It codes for CASSPGGADYGYTF.

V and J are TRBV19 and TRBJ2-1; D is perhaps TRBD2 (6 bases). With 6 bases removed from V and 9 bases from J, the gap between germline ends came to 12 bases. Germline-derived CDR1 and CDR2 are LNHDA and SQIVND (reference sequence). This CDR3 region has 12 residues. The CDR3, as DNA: TGTGCCAGTAGCGCCCTGCGGGGTGAGCAGTTCTTC. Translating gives CASSALRGEQFF.

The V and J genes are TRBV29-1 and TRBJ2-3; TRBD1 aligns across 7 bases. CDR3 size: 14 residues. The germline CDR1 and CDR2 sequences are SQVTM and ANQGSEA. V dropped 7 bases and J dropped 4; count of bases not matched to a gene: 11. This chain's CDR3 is CSAGGGQRADTQYF. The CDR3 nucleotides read TGCAGCGCGGGTGGGGGACAGAGGGCAGATACGCAGTATTTT.

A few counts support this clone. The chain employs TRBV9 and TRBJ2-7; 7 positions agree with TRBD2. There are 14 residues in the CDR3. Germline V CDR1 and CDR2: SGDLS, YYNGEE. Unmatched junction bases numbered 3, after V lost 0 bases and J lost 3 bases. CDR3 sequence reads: CASSVDSGGYEQYF. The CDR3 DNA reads TGTGCCAGCAGCGTAGACTCGGGGGGCTACGAGCAGTACTTC.

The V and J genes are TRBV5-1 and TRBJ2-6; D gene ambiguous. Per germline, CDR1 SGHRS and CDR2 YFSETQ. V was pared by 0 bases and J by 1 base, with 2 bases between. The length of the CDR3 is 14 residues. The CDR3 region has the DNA TGCGCCAGCAGCTTGGAGTCTGGGGCCAACGTCCTGACTTTC. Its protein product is CASSLESGANVLTF.

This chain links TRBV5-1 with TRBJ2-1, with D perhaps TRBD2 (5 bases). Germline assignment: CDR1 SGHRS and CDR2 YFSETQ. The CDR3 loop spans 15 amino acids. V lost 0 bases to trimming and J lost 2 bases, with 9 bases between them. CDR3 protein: CASSLVGEPYNEQFF. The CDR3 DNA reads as TGCGCCAGCAGCTTGGTCGGGGAACCCTACAATGAGCAGTTCTTC. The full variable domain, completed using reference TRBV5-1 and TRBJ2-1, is KAGVTQTPRYLIKTRGQQVTLSCSPISGHRSVSWYQQTPGQGLQFLFEYFSETQRNKGNFPGRFSGRQFSNSRSEMNVSTLELGDSALYLCASSLVGEPYNEQFFGPGTRLTVL.